This T cell receptor beta chain appears in the sequencing data of a study of shared clonotypes between healthy human individuals. Libraries were prepared by immunoSEQ multiplex PCR; TCRdb keeps only in-frame clonotypes and omits some of them. Of 1,400,000 or so clones listed, 98% were seen once; the top ten hold roughly 0.35%. The CDR3 extends over 15 amino acids. From germline, CDR1 is MDHEN and CDR2 SYDVKM. The V segment lost 8 bases and the J segment 0 bases; nucleotides outside the gene matches: 8. V usage is TRBV28 and J usage is TRBJ2-7; 9 nucleotides align to TRBD2. This clonotype was sampled from a young man in good health. Sequenced material: naive CD4+ T cells sorted from blood. Specified subset: CD45RA+ positively selected. CDR3 amino acids: CASYTPAGGSYEQYF. The CDR3 DNA reads TGTGCCAGCTACACGCCAGCGGGAGGCTCCTACGAGCAGTACTTC. The complete variable domain, with remaining parts taken from reference TRBV28 and TRBJ2-7, reads DVKVTQSSRYLVKRTGEKVFLECVQDMDHENMFWYRQDPGLGLRLIYFSYDVKMKEKGDIPEGYSVSREKKERFSLILESASTNQTSMYLCASYTPAGGSYEQYFGPGTRLTVT.